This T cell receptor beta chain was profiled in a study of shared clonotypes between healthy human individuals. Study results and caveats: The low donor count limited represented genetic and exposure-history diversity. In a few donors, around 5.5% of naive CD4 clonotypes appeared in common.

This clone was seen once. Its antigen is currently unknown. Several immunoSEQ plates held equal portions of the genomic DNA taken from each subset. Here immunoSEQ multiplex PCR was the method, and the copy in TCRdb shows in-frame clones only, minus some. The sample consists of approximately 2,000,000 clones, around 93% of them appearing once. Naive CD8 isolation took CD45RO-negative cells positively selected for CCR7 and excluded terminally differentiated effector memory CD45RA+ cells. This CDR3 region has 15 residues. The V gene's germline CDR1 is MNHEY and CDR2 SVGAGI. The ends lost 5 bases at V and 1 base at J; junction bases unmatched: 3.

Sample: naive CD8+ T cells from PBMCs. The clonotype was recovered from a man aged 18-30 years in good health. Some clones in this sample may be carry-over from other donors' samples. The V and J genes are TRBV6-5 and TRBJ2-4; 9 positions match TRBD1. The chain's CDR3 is CASSGTGKAKNIQYF. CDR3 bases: TGTGCCAGCAGTGGGACAGGGAAGGCCAAAAACATTCAGTACTTC.